This record looks at one TCR beta chain sequence and its context. Assay: immunoSEQ multiplex PCR; the TCRdb copy retains only in-frame clones and omits some. The sample records 950,000 to 1,100,000 clones, around 74% being singletons. The record originates from a study of shared clonotypes between healthy human individuals. This CDR3 is 17 amino acids long. Trimming removed 4 bases at V and 7 bases at J, with 29 bases between. Germline assignment: CDR1 SQVTM and CDR2 ANQGSEA. The sample consisted of memory CD4+ T cells sorted from blood. Subset of the sample: CD45RA-negative fraction. V gene TRBV29-1 combines with J gene TRBJ2-7; D may correspond to TRBD1 or TRBD2 (5 bases each). This TCR was recovered from a man aged 18 to 29 in good health. The CDR3 nucleotides read TGCAGCGTTGTTTTGGGGACCAAAAAGGGCCCTCGGGGTGAGCAGTACTTC. It yields the protein CSVVLGTKKGPRGEQYF.